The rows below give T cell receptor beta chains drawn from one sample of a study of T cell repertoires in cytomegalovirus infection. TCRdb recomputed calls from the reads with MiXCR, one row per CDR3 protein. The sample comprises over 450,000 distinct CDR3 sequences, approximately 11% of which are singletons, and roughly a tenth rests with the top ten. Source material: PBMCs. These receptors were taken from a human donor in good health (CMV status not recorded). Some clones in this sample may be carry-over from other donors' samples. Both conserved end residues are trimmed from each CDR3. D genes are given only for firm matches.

cdr3_aa: ATSRDRGSGF; v_call: TRBV15; j_call: TRBJ2-1; d_call: -
cdr3_aa: ASSPGTGGGTDTQY; v_call: TRBV5-4; j_call: TRBJ2-3; d_call: TRBD2
cdr3_aa: ATSRDPYDWRGTQPQH; v_call: TRBV15; j_call: TRBJ1-5; d_call: -
cdr3_aa: ASSKSSYNSPLH; v_call: TRBV6-1; j_call: TRBJ1-6; d_call: -
cdr3_aa: ASSQEEGQGKDGYT; v_call: TRBV4-1; j_call: TRBJ1-2; d_call: TRBD1
cdr3_aa: ASSIPGTGGYEQY; v_call: TRBV19; j_call: TRBJ2-7; d_call: TRBD1
cdr3_aa: ASSALTGRSYNEQF; v_call: TRBV11-2; j_call: TRBJ2-1; d_call: TRBD1
cdr3_aa: ASTDRGYHNEQF; v_call: TRBV6-1; j_call: TRBJ2-1; d_call: -
cdr3_aa: ASSFRASISGANVLT; v_call: TRBV7-8; j_call: TRBJ2-6; d_call: -
cdr3_aa: SARAPLIVSLYGYT; v_call: TRBV20-1; j_call: TRBJ1-2; d_call: -
cdr3_aa: ASSERRVSYNEQF; v_call: TRBV2; j_call: TRBJ2-1; d_call: -
cdr3_aa: ASSEAGVGYT; v_call: TRBV6-1; j_call: TRBJ1-2; d_call: -
cdr3_aa: SAKDRNTGELF; v_call: TRBV20-1; j_call: TRBJ2-2; d_call: -
cdr3_aa: ASSRGAGTLNTEAF; v_call: TRBV7-9; j_call: TRBJ1-1; d_call: -
cdr3_aa: ASSHTPMDPSKNSPLH; v_call: TRBV11-1; j_call: TRBJ1-6; d_call: -
cdr3_aa: ASRQGYSGNTIY; v_call: TRBV11-2; j_call: TRBJ1-3; d_call: -
cdr3_aa: SARDRRGWNTEAF; v_call: TRBV20-1; j_call: TRBJ1-1; d_call: -
cdr3_aa: SASQGTGNQPQH; v_call: TRBV20-1; j_call: TRBJ1-5; d_call: -
cdr3_aa: ASALGEAEAF; v_call: TRBV7-1; j_call: TRBJ1-1; d_call: -
cdr3_aa: SAPQGGITEAF; v_call: TRBV20-1; j_call: TRBJ1-1; d_call: -
cdr3_aa: ASSYSRDRGISYEQY; v_call: TRBV6-6; j_call: TRBJ2-7; d_call: TRBD1
cdr3_aa: ASSLFPSDSNTEAF; v_call: TRBV28; j_call: TRBJ1-1; d_call: -
cdr3_aa: ASSVTSGGIQETQY; v_call: TRBV5-1; j_call: TRBJ2-5; d_call: TRBD2
cdr3_aa: ASSLLSGGIPTDTQY; v_call: TRBV7-4; j_call: TRBJ2-3; d_call: TRBD2
cdr3_aa: SAMNSMNTEAF; v_call: TRBV20-1; j_call: TRBJ1-1; d_call: -
cdr3_aa: ASSQPTTGREQF; v_call: TRBV28; j_call: TRBJ2-1; d_call: TRBD1
cdr3_aa: ASTSGQLAKNIQY; v_call: TRBV2; j_call: TRBJ2-4; d_call: -
cdr3_aa: ASSTTPSGSVTDTQY; v_call: TRBV7-8; j_call: TRBJ2-3; d_call: TRBD2